This entry concerns a single T cell receptor beta chain. Its specificity is unknown. The entry originates in a study of T cell responses to AZD1222 COVID-19 vaccine. CDR1 and CDR2 from the germline V gene are SQVTM and ANQGSEA. V gave up 6 bases and J gave up 2 bases, with 10 bases separating them. CDR3 length equals 12 residues. The protocol was immunoSEQ multiplex PCR, while the TCRdb copy is restricted to in-frame clones and leaves out a portion. The sample lists tens of thousands of clones, around nine tenths occurring once. General observations from the study: Spike-specific TCR repertoires showed rising breadth and depth after two AZD1222 doses. Close to half of all spike-specific TCRs reportedly target regions of the variants that are unmutated. A mostly white British donor set with more females was recruited, and clonal diversity was possibly underestimated. The number of AZD1222 recipients seropositive at baseline was only six.

This clonotype was sampled from an adult in good health. J is TRBJ1-1 and V is TRBV29-1; D is unclear. Sequences were derived from peripheral blood, sampled on day 0 of MenACWY control vaccination. DNA for the CDR3: TGCAGCGTCGGACGGAGTAACACTGAAGCTTTCTTT. Protein: CSVGRSNTEAFF.